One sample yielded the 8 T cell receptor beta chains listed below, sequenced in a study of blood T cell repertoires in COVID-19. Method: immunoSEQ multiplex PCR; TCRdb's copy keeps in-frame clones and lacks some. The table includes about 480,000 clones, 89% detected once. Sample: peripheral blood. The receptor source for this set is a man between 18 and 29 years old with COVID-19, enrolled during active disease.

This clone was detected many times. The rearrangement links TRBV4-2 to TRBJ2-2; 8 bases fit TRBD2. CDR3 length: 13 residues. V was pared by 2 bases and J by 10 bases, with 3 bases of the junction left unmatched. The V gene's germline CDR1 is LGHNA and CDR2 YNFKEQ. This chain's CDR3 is CASSQRAGAELFF. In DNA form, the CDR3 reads TGTGCCAGCAGCCAACGAGCGGGAGCGGAGCTGTTTTTT.

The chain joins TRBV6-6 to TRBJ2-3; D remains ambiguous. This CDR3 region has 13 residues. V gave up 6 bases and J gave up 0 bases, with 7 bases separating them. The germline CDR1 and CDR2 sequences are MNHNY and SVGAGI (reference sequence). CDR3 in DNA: TGTGCCAGCAGGGAGAGCAGCACAGATACGCAGTATTTT. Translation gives CASRESSTDTQYF.

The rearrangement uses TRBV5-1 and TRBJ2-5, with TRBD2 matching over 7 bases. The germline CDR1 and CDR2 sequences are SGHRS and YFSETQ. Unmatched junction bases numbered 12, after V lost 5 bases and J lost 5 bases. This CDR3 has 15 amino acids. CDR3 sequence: CASSGVAGAGETQYF. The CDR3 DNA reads TGCGCCAGCAGTGGTGTGGCGGGAGCCGGGGAGACCCAGTACTTC.

CDR3 coding DNA: TGTGCCAGCAGCCAAGATGGCTGGCGCACAGATACGCAGTATTTT. It codes for CASSQDGWRTDTQYF. The chain recombines TRBV4-2 with TRBJ2-3; D is undetermined. Germline values: CDR1 LGHNA, CDR2 YNFKEQ. The CDR3 is 15 amino acids. Trimming shortened V by 0 bases and J by 1 base, and 8 bases separated the two germline ends.

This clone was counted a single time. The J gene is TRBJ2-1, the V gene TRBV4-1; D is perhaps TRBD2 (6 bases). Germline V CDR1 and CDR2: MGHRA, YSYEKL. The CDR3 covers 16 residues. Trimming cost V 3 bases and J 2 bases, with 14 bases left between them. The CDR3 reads CASSQGRDWTYNEQFF. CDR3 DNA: TGCGCCAGCAGCCAGGGCCGGGACTGGACCTACAATGAGCAGTTCTTC.

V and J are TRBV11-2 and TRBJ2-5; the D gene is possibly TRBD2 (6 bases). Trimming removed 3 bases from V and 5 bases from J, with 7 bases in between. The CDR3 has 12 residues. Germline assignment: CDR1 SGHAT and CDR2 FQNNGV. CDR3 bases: TGTGCCAGCAGCTTCGGAGGGGAGACCCAGTACTTC. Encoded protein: CASSFGGETQYF.

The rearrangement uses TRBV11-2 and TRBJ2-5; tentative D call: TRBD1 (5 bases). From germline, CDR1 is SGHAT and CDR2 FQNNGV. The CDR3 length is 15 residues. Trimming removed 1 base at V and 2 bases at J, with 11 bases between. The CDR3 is CASSLGGQSQETQYF. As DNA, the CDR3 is TGTGCCAGCAGCTTAGGGGGCCAGTCACAAGAGACCCAGTACTTC.

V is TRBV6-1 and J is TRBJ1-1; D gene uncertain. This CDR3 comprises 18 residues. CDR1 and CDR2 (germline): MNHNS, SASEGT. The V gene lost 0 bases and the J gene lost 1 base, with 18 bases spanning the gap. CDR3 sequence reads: CASSEALGSWVSNTEAFF. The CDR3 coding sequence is TGTGCCAGCAGTGAAGCTTTGGGGAGTTGGGTTTCGAACACTGAAGCTTTCTTT.